These 6 T cell receptor beta chains came from one sample sequenced in a study of patients and donors after allogeneic stem cell transplantation. One entry per CDR3 protein results from TCRdb running MiXCR on the RT-PCR reads. The sample lists over 350,000 distinct CDR3 sequences; about a sixth were seen once. Sample: blood, either unsorted or a sorted T cell fraction (not recorded which). The receptors were sampled from a human donor who was either an allogeneic HSCT recipient or a stem cell or donor lymphocyte infusion donor (not recorded which). It is not recorded whose cells these are; they may come from a transplant donor.

The V call is TRBV20-1, the J call TRBJ1-5; unclear D gene. The CDR3 has 13 amino acids. Germline CDR1 reads DFQATT; CDR2 reads SNEGSKA (reference sequence). With 4 bases removed from V and 3 bases from J, the gap between germline ends came to 10 bases. DNA for the CDR3: TGCAGTGCTATAGGTCCGGTCAATCAGCCCCAGCATTTT. Translating it yields CSAIGPVNQPQHF.

This clonotype has a handful of counts. The V call is TRBV20-1, the J call TRBJ1-6, with 11 positions matching TRBD1. J gave up 7 bases and V 5 bases, and 10 bases lay outside the gene matches. This CDR3 contains 16 residues. The germline V gene has CDR1 DFQATT and CDR2 SNEGSKA (reference sequence). Here the CDR3 reads CSARTGGLEPNSPLHF. The CDR3 DNA reads TGCAGTGCTCGGACAGGGGGCTTAGAACCGAATTCACCCCTCCACTTT.

This chain uses TRBV12-3 or TRBV12-4 with TRBJ2-5; D gene unclear. The CDR3 covers 14 residues. The V end lost 4 bases, the J end lost 2 bases, and 11 bases lay between the germline ends. The CDR3 sequence is CASSSKDGQETQYF. The CDR3 bases are TGTGCCAGCAGTTCCAAGGACGGTCAAGAGACCCAGTACTTC.

This clonotype was found a few times. This chain joins TRBV20-1 and TRBJ2-5; TRBD2 aligns across 7 bases. V lost 2 bases, J lost 4 bases, and 7 bases stayed unmatched. This CDR3 region has 14 residues. The germline V gene has CDR1 DFQATT and CDR2 SNEGSKA (reference sequence). This chain's CDR3 is CSARPLSGLETQYF. DNA of the CDR3: TGCAGTGCTAGACCGCTTAGCGGGTTAGAGACCCAGTACTTC.

The V and J genes are TRBV15 and TRBJ2-3, with D tentatively TRBD1 or TRBD2 (5 bases each). CDR1 is LNHNV, CDR2 YYDKDF, per germline (reference sequence). V was clipped by 4 bases and J by 3 bases, with 11 bases between them. The CDR3 is 14 amino acids. The CDR3 is CATSKGTLTDTQYF. The CDR3 DNA is TGTGCCACCAGCAAAGGGACCCTGACAGATACGCAGTATTTT.

This clonotype showed up many times. The genes are TRBV4-1 and TRBJ1-3, with no clear D. Germline loops: CDR1 MGHRA, CDR2 YSYEKL. V lost 0 bases and J 3 bases, leaving 12 bases between the germline ends. This CDR3 has 16 amino acids. The DNA of the CDR3 is TGCGCCAGCAGCCAAGATCCGGACGGGTATGGAAACACCATATATTTT. This gives the protein CASSQDPDGYGNTIYF.